Listed here are 4 T cell receptor beta chains from one sample, sequenced in a study of cytomegalovirus exposure and HLA in healthy donors. The PCR had 60 Vbeta and 13 Jbeta primers. Sequenced by immunoSEQ multiplex PCR; TCRdb stores in-frame clones only, minus some. The table lists about 140,000 clones, around 82% of them singletons. Sequenced: PBMCs. Source of these receptors: a female donor in good health and CMV-seronegative.

The chain is built from TRBV7-2 and TRBJ1-1, with D possibly TRBD1 on 5 matching bases. The germline V gene has CDR1 SGHTA and CDR2 FQGNSA. V lost 6 bases and J 5 bases, leaving 10 bases between the germline ends. The length of the CDR3 is 12 residues. CDR3 nucleotides: TGTGCCAGCAGAGGGGCTAGGACTGAAGCTTTCTTT. Its protein product is CASRGARTEAFF.

The V and J genes are TRBV5-4 and TRBJ2-1, with D perhaps TRBD2 (5 bases). The CDR3 spans 14 residues. V gave up 0 bases and J gave up 7 bases, with 11 bases separating them. Looked up from germline, CDR1 is SGHNT and CDR2 is YYREEE (reference sequence). This chain's CDR3 is CASSLAGRTNEQFF. The CDR3 region has the DNA TGTGCCAGCAGCTTGGCGGGGAGAACGAATGAGCAGTTCTTC. The complete variable domain, with remaining parts taken from reference TRBV5-4 and TRBJ2-1, reads ETGVTQSPTHLIKTRGQQVTLRCSSQSGHNTVSWYQQALGQGPQFIFQYYREEENGRGNFPPRFSGLQFPNYSSELNVNALELDDSALYLCASSLAGRTNEQFFGPGTRLTVL.

The chain recombines TRBV5-1 with TRBJ2-7; TRBD2 matches at 9 bases. CDR3 length equals 17 residues. Germline values: CDR1 SGHRS, CDR2 YFSETQ. The V and J ends lost 0 bases and 4 bases, in that order; junction bases with no gene match: 11. The DNA of the CDR3 is TGCGCCAGCAGCTTGGAGGGACTAGCTCTCGAGATATACGAGCAGTACTTC. Translated, it gives CASSLEGLALEIYEQYF.

The chain employs TRBV6-6 and TRBJ1-1, with a tentative D call TRBD1 (5 bases). There are 14 residues in the CDR3. The V gene's germline CDR1 is MNHNY and CDR2 SVGAGI (reference sequence). V lost 9 bases and J 0 bases, leaving 14 bases between the germline ends. The CDR3 bases are TGTGCCAGTACCTTAGGGGCCGTGAACACTGAAGCTTTCTTT. Protein product: CASTLGAVNTEAFF.